These 12 T cell receptor beta chains share one sample of origin, sequenced in a study of PD-1 blockade in classical Hodgkin lymphoma. Sequencing was performed with immunoSEQ multiplex PCR; in TCRdb, only in-frame clones are kept and a portion is missing. The sample shows around 150,000 clones, around four fifths of them seen only once. Relapse was seen in all patients after autologous stem cell transplantation, and brentuximab vedotin exposure was variable. The starting material was peripheral blood mononuclear cells (PBMCs), obtained before the second cycle of nivolumab. These TCRs come from a human donor with classical Hodgkin lymphoma.

The chain is built from TRBV28 and TRBJ2-1; maybe TRBD2 (5 bases). The CDR3 length is 13 residues. CDR1 is MDHEN and CDR2 is SYDVKM in the germline V gene. In nucleotides, the CDR3 is TGTGCATACGGGAAACGCTCCTACAATGAGCAGTTCTTC. Residues: CAYGKRSYNEQFF.

This clone was detected ten times or more. The V gene is TRBV5-1, the J gene TRBJ1-1; D remains unclear. V lost 1 base, J lost 4 bases, and 5 bases lay in between. This CDR3 has 12 residues. The germline V gene has CDR1 SGHRS and CDR2 YFSETQ. As DNA, the CDR3 is TGCGCCAGCAGCTTGAAGGGCACTGAAGCTTTCTTT. This encodes CASSLKGTEAFF.

The gene calls are TRBV9 and TRBJ1-2, with 8 nucleotides matching TRBD1. The ends lost 4 bases at V and 9 bases at J; junction bases unmatched: 8. This CDR3 region has 13 residues. In germline, CDR1 is SGDLS, CDR2 YYNGEE. CDR3 region: CASSLDRGGSYTF. CDR3 nucleotides: TGTGCCAGCAGCTTAGACAGGGGAGGAAGCTACACCTTC.

The chain employs TRBV19 and TRBJ1-5; D perhaps matches TRBD1 (5 bases). CDR3 length: 13 amino acids. Between the trimmed V and J ends, which lost 3 bases and 5 bases, there was a span of 8 bases. Germline V gene lookup returns CDR1 LNHDA and CDR2 SQIVND (reference sequence). The CDR3 DNA reads TGTGCCAGTAGTATGGGGGGGTATCAGCCCCAGCATTTT. It codes for CASSMGGYQPQHF.

This clone was seen more than once but under ten times. The CDR3 DNA follows: TGTGCCAGCAAAGTGCGTGGTAGCACAGATACGCAGTATTTT. Protein: CASKVRGSTDTQYF. The gene calls are TRBV2 and TRBJ2-3; D remains ambiguous. V lost 7 bases and J 0 bases, leaving 11 bases between the germline ends. CDR1 and CDR2 from the germline V gene are SNHLY and FYNNEI. The CDR3 loop spans 14 amino acids.

V and J are TRBV4-1 and TRBJ1-2, with 7 bases matching TRBD1. Trimming cost V 1 base and J 4 bases; bases outside gene matches: 0. This CDR3 comprises 13 residues. Germline V gene sequence: CDR1 MGHRA, CDR2 YSYEKL. The DNA of the CDR3 is TGCGCCAGCAGCCAAGGACAGGGCTATGGCTACACCTTC. It translates to CASSQGQGYGYTF.

The J gene is TRBJ2-7, the V gene TRBV15, with D possibly called TRBD1 or TRBD2 (7 bases each). V lost 0 bases to trimming and J lost 7 bases, with 16 bases between them. The CDR3 contains 15 residues. From germline, CDR1 is LNHNV and CDR2 YYDKDF (reference sequence). The CDR3: CATSREYGRGGEQYF. The CDR3 coding sequence is TGTGCCACCAGCAGAGAGTACGGCAGGGGGGGAGAGCAGTACTTC.

V is TRBV5-4 and J is TRBJ2-7, with D perhaps being TRBD1 or TRBD2 (6 bases each). CDR3 length: 14 amino acids. From germline, CDR1 is SGHNT and CDR2 YYREEE (reference sequence). The V end lost 3 bases, the J end lost 4 bases, and 14 bases lay between the germline ends. The CDR3 region is CASSSGAGSYEQYF. The CDR3 DNA is TGTGCCAGCAGCTCAGGGGCCGGGAGTTACGAGCAGTACTTC.

The rearrangement links TRBV19 to TRBJ1-4, with D perhaps TRBD1 (6 bases). The V and J ends lost 0 bases and 7 bases respectively, with 9 bases between them. Germline values: CDR1 LNHDA, CDR2 SQIVND (reference sequence). The length of the CDR3 is 14 residues. The CDR3 nucleotides read TGTGCCAGTAGTATAGACAGGGGAGGTGAAAAACTGTTTTTT. Amino acid sequence: CASSIDRGGEKLFF.

J is TRBJ2-3 and V is TRBV27, with TRBD1 matching 8 bases. CDR1 is MNHEY, CDR2 SMNVEV, per germline (reference sequence). The length of the CDR3 is 16 residues. V gave up 6 bases and J gave up 0 bases; unmatched junction bases: 8. As DNA, the CDR3 is TGTGCCAGCAGGGAATTCCCAGGGGGCAGCACAGATACGCAGTATTTT. Translating gives CASREFPGGSTDTQYF.

The rearrangement uses TRBV27 and TRBJ1-2, with D hard to call. The CDR3 runs 15 residues. The V end was cut by 6 bases, the J end by 4 bases, with 18 bases between. Germline V gives CDR1 MNHEY, CDR2 SMNVEV (reference sequence). CDR3 nucleotides: TGTGCCAGCAGGACCCCTATACAGAGCCCCTATGGCTACACCTTC. This translates into CASRTPIQSPYGYTF.

The rearrangement links TRBV6-5 to TRBJ1-1; D is unresolved. This CDR3 comprises 13 residues. V was clipped by 5 bases and J by 1 base, with 8 bases between them. Looked up from germline, CDR1 is MNHEY and CDR2 is SVGAGI. The CDR3 protein is CASSGDQNTEAFF. CDR3 coding DNA: TGTGCCAGCAGTGGGGATCAGAACACTGAAGCTTTCTTT.